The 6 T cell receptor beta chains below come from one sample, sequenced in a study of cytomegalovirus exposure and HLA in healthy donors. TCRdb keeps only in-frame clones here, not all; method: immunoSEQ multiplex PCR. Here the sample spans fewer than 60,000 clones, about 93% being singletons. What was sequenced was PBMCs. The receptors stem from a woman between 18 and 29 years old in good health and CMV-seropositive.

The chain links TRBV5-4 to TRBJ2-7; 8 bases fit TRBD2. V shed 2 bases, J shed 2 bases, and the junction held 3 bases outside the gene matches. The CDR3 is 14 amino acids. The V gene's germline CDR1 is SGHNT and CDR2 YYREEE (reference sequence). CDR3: CASSLAGATYEQYF. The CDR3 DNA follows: TGTGCCAGCAGCTTAGCGGGAGCCACCTACGAGCAGTACTTC.

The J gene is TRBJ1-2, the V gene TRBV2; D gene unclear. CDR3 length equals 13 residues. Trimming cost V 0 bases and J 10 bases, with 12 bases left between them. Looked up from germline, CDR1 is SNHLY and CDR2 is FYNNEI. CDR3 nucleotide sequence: TGTGCCAGCAGTGAAGCGACTGGGAGAGACTACACCTTC. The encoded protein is CASSEATGRDYTF.

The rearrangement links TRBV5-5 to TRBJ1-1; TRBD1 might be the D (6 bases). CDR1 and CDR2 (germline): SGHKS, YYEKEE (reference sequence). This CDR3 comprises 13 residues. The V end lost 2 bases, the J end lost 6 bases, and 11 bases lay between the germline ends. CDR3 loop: CASSFSGVAEAFF. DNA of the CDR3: TGTGCCAGCAGCTTTTCAGGGGTGGCTGAAGCTTTCTTT. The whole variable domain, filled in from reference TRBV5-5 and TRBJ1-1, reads DAGVTQSPTHLIKTRGQQVTLRCSPISGHKSVSWYQQVLGQGPQFIFQYYEKEERGRGNFPDRFSARQFPNYSSELNVNALLLGDSALYLCASSFSGVAEAFFGQGTRLTVV.

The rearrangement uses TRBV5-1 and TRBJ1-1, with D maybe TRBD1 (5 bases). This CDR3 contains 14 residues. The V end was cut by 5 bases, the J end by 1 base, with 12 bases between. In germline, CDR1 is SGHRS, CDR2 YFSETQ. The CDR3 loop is CASRSGGGNTEAFF. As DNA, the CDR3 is TGCGCCAGCAGGTCTGGCGGGGGGAACACTGAAGCTTTCTTT.

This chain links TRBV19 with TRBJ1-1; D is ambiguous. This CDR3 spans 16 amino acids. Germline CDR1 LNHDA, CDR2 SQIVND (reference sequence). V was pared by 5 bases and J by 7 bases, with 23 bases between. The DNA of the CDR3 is TGTGCCAGTAGTCTACCCCCCCGGGAGGATTTTGGTGAAGCTTTCTTT. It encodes CASSLPPREDFGEAFF.

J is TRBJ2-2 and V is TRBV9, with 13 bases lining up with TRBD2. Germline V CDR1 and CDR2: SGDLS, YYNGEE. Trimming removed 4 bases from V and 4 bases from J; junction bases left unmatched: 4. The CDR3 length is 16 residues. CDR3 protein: CASSKLAGGLTGELFF. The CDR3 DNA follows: TGTGCCAGCAGCAAACTAGCGGGAGGGCTCACCGGGGAGCTGTTTTTT.